This is a list of T cell receptor beta chains from one sample in a study of blood T cell repertoires in COVID-19. The protocol was immunoSEQ multiplex PCR, while the TCRdb copy is restricted to in-frame clones and leaves out a portion. The table lists 200,000 to 250,000 clones, 84% of them singletons. Sequencing input: peripheral blood. These receptors were collected from a woman older than 75 with COVID-19, enrolled during active disease. The CDR3 runs from the conserved cysteine through the conserved F or W.

V gene: TRBV19; CDR3 protein: CASTPRQVGYGYTF
V gene: TRBV19; CDR3 protein: CASSIAFGELFF
V gene: TRBV5-1; CDR3 protein: CASSVGPSGGMDTQYF
V gene: TRBV11-1; CDR3 protein: CASRGQGPYEQYF
V gene: TRBV2; CDR3 protein: CASRAPQGYNSPLHF
V gene: TRBV12-3/TRBV12-4; CDR3 protein: CASRRAYYEQYF
V gene: TRBV5-5; CDR3 protein: CASSLGTGVVNEQFF
V gene: TRBV5-1; CDR3 protein: CASSRGQGAYNSPLHF
V gene: TRBV28; CDR3 protein: CASQRNYEQYF
V gene: TRBV19; CDR3 protein: CASQGRAGELFF
V gene: TRBV9; CDR3 protein: CASSVDRDGYTF
V gene: TRBV15; CDR3 protein: CATSNEQGAYEQYF
V gene: TRBV19; CDR3 protein: CASLQVRPNTEAFF
V gene: TRBV29-1; CDR3 protein: CSGRGTGEGYTF
V gene: TRBV6-5; CDR3 protein: CASRLAGDRYEQYF
V gene: TRBV18; CDR3 protein: CASSPEGNQPQHF
V gene: TRBV19; CDR3 protein: CASSLTGNRETQYF
V gene: TRBV6-5; CDR3 protein: CASRIDRASYEQYF
V gene: TRBV6-5; CDR3 protein: CASNRAGVHNEQFF
V gene: TRBV9; CDR3 protein: CASSVGESTSGRIYEQYF
V gene: TRBV18; CDR3 protein: CASSPGQATDTQYF
V gene: TRBV6-6; CDR3 protein: CASRLPSGGNEQFF
V gene: TRBV9; CDR3 protein: CASSLRDYSYEQYF
V gene: TRBV5-4; CDR3 protein: CASSLVLGANTEAFF
V gene: TRBV5-5; CDR3 protein: CASSLAGNRGSHTEAFF
V gene: TRBV6-2/TRBV6-3; CDR3 protein: CASSWGSGGQETQYF
V gene: TRBV18; CDR3 protein: CASSPRQEPPYEQYF
V gene: TRBV5-1; CDR3 protein: CASSLGGQGFGYTF
V gene: TRBV5-1; CDR3 protein: CASKAGSTDTQYF
V gene: TRBV29-1; CDR3 protein: CSACDHYEQYF
V gene: TRBV19; CDR3 protein: CASSTLSQGRNQPQHF
V gene: TRBV19; CDR3 protein: CASSTRSPGLAGGREQFF
V gene: TRBV2; CDR3 protein: CASRGQGGTGELFF
V gene: TRBV2; CDR3 protein: CASSALASYNEQFF
V gene: TRBV7-8; CDR3 protein: CASSLVGQGAPNYGYTF
V gene: TRBV5-6; CDR3 protein: CASSDRGRNGYTF
V gene: TRBV19; CDR3 protein: CASTPRVGSSNQPQHF
V gene: TRBV14; CDR3 protein: CASSHANTQYF
V gene: TRBV5-4; CDR3 protein: CASSLGLAGLSYEQYF
V gene: TRBV5-1; CDR3 protein: CASRTDTFITDTQYF
V gene: TRBV4-1; CDR3 protein: CASSQGSLHGTTNQPQHF